Included here is one T cell receptor beta chain sequence, with context. One end of the junction fails to match germline, which may point to a read error. Per germline, CDR1 SQVTM and CDR2 ANQGSEA. The CDR3 has 15 residues. The source of the sample is a study of cytomegalovirus exposure and HLA in healthy donors. Vbeta (60) and Jbeta (13) primers were used in the PCR. Profiled with immunoSEQ multiplex PCR; TCRdb holds only in-frame clones, not every one. The sample table sets out tens of thousands of clones. Sequenced material: PBMCs. The receptor comes from a female donor in good health and CMV-seropositive. The V and J genes are TRBV29-1 and TRBJ2-7, with 10 bases aligning to TRBD2. The CDR3 reads CSVGEREGSSYGQYF. The CDR3 DNA reads TGCAGCGTTGGGGAGCGGGAGGGGAGCTCCTACGGGCAGTACTTC.